This passage covers 4 T cell receptor beta chains from one sample sequenced in a study of spatial heterogeneity in lung cancer. As to time point: sample taken at primary tumor resection. Unsorted tumor, nontumor lung tissue or cryopreserved PBMC supplied the whole RNA. Using its own MiXCR run on the 5' RACE reads, TCRdb lists one record per CDR3 protein. The data show about 10,000 distinct CDR3 sequences, roughly 6% seen once. Sequenced here: PBMCs, sampled at surgery. All receptors come from a male donor with early-stage non-small cell lung cancer.

The chain uses TRBV3-1 and TRBJ1-3, with D perhaps matching TRBD1 (6 bases). The CDR3 runs 16 residues. Trimming stripped 3 bases from V and 2 bases from J, with 14 bases between. Germline-derived CDR1 and CDR2 are LGHDT and YNNKEL (reference sequence). The CDR3 is CASSHWSGEPGNTIYF. DNA of the CDR3: TGTGCCAGCAGCCATTGGTCAGGGGAACCTGGAAACACCATATATTTT.

This clonotype has a count of ten or more. This chain links TRBV12-3 or TRBV12-4 with TRBJ2-5; possible D gene TRBD1, 6 bases. The CDR3 totals 14 residues. V was trimmed by 5 bases and J by 10 bases, leaving 20 bases between them. The CDR3 DNA reads TGTGCCAGCAGTACTACAGGGACCCATCCGATCCAGTACTTC. This codes for CASSTTGTHPIQYF.

In this sample, this clonotype turned up a few times. V usage is TRBV6-2 or TRBV6-3 and J usage is TRBJ2-2, with TRBD1 as a possible D gene (6 bases). Trimming left V 6 bases short and J 10 bases short, with 18 bases between. In germline, CDR1 is MNHEY, CDR2 SVGEGT. This CDR3 comprises 14 residues. For the CDR3, the DNA is TGTGCCAGCAGGGCGAAGGACAGTCCCGAGGAGCTGTTTTTT. Translating gives CASRAKDSPEELFF.

This clonotype was seen ten or more times. This chain joins TRBV3-1 and TRBJ2-1, with a weak D call TRBD2 (5 bases). CDR1 is LGHDT, CDR2 YNNKEL, per germline (reference sequence). Trimming cost V 6 bases and J 3 bases, with 12 bases left between them. The CDR3 is made up of 14 amino acids. CDR3 DNA: TGTGCCAGCAGACCCGGACTTCTCTACAATGAGCAGTTCTTC. It yields the protein CASRPGLLYNEQFF.